This record covers a single TCR beta chain. Antigen specificity is unknown. TRB was amplified from roughly 0.25 ug of peripheral blood genomic DNA per sample. The source of the sample is a study of T cell clusters in autoimmune cytopenias. As for the study in general: TRB sequencing had a median 51,575 reads and about 2,400 distinct clonotypes per sample. Findings and limits, study-wide: Primary autoimmune cytopenia patients appeared to lack physiological T cell clusters present in healthy donors. Comparing secondary cytopenia with chronic lymphocytic leukemia showed no cluster-lack signature, apparently masked by lymphoma repertoire.

TRB was amplified by touch-down multiplex PCR, primer pools A and B combined. TCRdb re-called the multiplex PCR reads and gives one entry per CDR3 protein, without DNA. The listing records just over 6,000 distinct CDR3 sequences. This CDR3 is 16 amino acids long. This same sample was also part of a study on T cell repertoires in aging, cancer and after chemotherapy. From that study: Healthy donor repertoires were recorded over several months to years and showed clear clonal overlap.

Input material: peripheral blood. V usage is TRBV12-3 or TRBV12-4 and J usage is TRBJ1-1; TCRdb's D call of TRBD1 is untestable without DNA. The receptor was derived from a human donor in good health. The CDR3 loop reads CASSLFLRGAGTEAFF.